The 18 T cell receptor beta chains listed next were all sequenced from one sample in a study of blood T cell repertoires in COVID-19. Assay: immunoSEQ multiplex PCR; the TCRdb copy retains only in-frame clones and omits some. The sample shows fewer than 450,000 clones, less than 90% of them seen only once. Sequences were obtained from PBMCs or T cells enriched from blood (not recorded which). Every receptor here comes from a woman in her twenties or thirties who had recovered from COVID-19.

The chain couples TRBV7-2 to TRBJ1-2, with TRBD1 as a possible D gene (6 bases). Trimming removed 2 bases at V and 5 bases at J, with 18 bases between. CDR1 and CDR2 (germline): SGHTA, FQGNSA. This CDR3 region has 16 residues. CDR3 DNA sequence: TGTGCCAGCAGCTTATATTCCCACAGGGTGCGGTATGGCTACACCTTC. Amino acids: CASSLYSHRVRYGYTF.

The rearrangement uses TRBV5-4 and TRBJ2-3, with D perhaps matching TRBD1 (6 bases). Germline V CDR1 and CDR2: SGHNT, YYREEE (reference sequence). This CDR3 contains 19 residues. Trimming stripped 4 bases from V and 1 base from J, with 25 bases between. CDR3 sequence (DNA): TGTGCCAGCAGCCCCGGTGCGTTAACAGGGTATTACGGCACAGATACGCAGTATTTT. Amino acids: CASSPGALTGYYGTDTQYF.

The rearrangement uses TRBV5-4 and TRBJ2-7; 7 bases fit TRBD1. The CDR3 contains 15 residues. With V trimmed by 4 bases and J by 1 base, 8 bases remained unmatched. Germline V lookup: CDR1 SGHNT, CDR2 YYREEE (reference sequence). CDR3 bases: TGTGCCAGCAGCAAAGCAACAGGGGCGTCCTACGAGCAGTACTTC. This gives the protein CASSKATGASYEQYF. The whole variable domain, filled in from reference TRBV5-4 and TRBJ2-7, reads ETGVTQSPTHLIKTRGQQVTLRCSSQSGHNTVSWYQQALGQGPQFIFQYYREEENGRGNFPPRFSGLQFPNYSSELNVNALELDDSALYLCASSKATGASYEQYFGPGTRLTVT.

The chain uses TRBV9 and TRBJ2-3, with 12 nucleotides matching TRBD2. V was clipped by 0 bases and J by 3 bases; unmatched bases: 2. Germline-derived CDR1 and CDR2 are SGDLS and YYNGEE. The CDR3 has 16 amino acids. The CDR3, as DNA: TGTGCCAGCAGCGTAGGACTAGCGGGGGTTACAGATACGCAGTATTTT. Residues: CASSVGLAGVTDTQYF.

The CDR3 protein is CASSTGVDYGYTF. CDR3 bases: TGTGCCAGCTCTACCGGGGTCGACTATGGCTACACCTTC. The chain links TRBV18 to TRBJ1-2; the D is unclear. The V gene's germline CDR1 is KGHSH and CDR2 LQKENI. The CDR3 spans 13 residues. V gave up 6 bases and J gave up 3 bases, with 11 bases separating them.

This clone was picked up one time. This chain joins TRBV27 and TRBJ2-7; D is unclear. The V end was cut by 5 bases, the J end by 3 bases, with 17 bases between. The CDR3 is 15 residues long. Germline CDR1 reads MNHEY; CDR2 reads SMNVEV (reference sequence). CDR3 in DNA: TGTGCCAGCAGTCCCAACCGGGTCCTAATCTACGAGCAGTACTTC. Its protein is CASSPNRVLIYEQYF.

The CDR3 region is CAISEGTGGSNYGYTF. The CDR3 region has the DNA TGTGCCATCAGCGAAGGTACAGGGGGATCTAACTATGGCTACACCTTC. The chain is built from TRBV10-3 and TRBJ1-2, with TRBD1 matching over 8 bases. The CDR3 runs to 16 residues. V dropped 6 bases and J dropped 0; count of bases not matched to a gene: 9. Germline V gives CDR1 ENHRY, CDR2 SYGVKD.

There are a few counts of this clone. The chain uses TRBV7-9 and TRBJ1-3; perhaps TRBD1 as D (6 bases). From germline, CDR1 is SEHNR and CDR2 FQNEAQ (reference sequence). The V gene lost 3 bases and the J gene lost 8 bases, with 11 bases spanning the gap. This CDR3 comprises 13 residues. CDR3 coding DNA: TGTGCCAGCAGCTTGAGGACAGAGCACACCATATATTTT. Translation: CASSLRTEHTIYF.

CDR3 in amino acids: CASGLDSGRNTQYF. CDR3 sequence (DNA): TGTGCTAGTGGTTTGGATAGCGGGCGGAATACGCAGTATTTT. V gene TRBV12-5 combines with J gene TRBJ2-3; TRBD2 aligns across 7 bases. Losses at the gene ends were 1 base for V and 7 bases for J; bases not matched to a gene: 5. CDR1 LGHNT and CDR2 FRNRAP come from the germline V gene. CDR3 length: 14 amino acids. Based on the CDR3 plus reference TRBV12-5 and TRBJ2-3, the full variable domain is DARVTQTPRHKVTEMGQEVTMRCQPILGHNTVFWYRQTMMQGLELLAYFRNRAPLDDSGMPKDRFSAEMPDATLATLKIQPSEPRDSAVYFCASGLDSGRNTQYFGPGTRLTVL.

DNA of the CDR3: TGTGCCAGCATCCCCCGTCTAGGGAAGGGGCTCGTGCAGGAAAAACTGTTTTTT. Translating it yields CASIPRLGKGLVQEKLFF. The chain carries TRBV28 and TRBJ1-4; D may be TRBD1 (5 bases). The length of the CDR3 is 18 residues. The V end lost 7 bases, the J end lost 8 bases, and 29 bases lay between the germline ends. Germline values: CDR1 MDHEN, CDR2 SYDVKM.

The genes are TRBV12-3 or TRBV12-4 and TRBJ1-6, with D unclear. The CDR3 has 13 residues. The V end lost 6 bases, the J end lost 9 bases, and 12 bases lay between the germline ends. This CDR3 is CASRGREASPLHF. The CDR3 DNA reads TGTGCCAGCAGAGGACGGGAAGCTTCACCCCTCCACTTT.

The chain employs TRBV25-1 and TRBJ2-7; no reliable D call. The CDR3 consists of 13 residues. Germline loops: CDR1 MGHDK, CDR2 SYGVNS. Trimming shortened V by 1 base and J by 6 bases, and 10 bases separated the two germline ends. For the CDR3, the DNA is TGTGCCAGCAGTGAATCTTCCCCCCGCGAGCAGTACTTC. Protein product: CASSESSPREQYF.

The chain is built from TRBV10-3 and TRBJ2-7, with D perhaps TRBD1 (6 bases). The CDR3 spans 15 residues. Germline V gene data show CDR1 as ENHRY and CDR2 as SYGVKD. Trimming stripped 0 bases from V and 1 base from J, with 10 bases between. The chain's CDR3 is CAISESDRISYEQYF. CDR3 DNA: TGTGCCATCAGTGAGTCGGACAGAATATCCTACGAGCAGTACTTC.

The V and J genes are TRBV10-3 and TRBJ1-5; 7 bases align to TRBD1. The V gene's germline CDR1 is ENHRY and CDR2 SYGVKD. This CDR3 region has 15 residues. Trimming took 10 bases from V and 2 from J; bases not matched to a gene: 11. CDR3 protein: CATLGTGVGNQPQHF. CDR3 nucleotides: TGTGCCACCCTGGGAACAGGGGTTGGCAATCAGCCCCAGCATTTT.

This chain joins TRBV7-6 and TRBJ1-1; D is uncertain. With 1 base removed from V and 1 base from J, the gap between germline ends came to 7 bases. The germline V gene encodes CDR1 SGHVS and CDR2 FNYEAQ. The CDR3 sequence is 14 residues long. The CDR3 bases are TGTGCCAGCAGCTTAGGGTCGGGGAACACTGAAGCTTTCTTT. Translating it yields CASSLGSGNTEAFF. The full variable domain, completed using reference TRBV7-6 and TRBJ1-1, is GAGVSQSPRYKVTKRGQDVALRCDPISGHVSLYWYRQALGQGPEFLTYFNYEAQQDKSGLPNDRFSAERPEGSISTLTIQRTEQRDSAMYRCASSLGSGNTEAFFGQGTRLTVV.

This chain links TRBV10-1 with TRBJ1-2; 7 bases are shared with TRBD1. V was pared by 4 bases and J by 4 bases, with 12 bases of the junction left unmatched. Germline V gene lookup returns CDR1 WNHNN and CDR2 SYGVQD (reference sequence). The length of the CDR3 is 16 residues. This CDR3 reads CASSGGTGVEGYGYTF. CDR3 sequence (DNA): TGCGCCAGCAGTGGGGGAACAGGGGTCGAGGGCTATGGCTACACCTTC.

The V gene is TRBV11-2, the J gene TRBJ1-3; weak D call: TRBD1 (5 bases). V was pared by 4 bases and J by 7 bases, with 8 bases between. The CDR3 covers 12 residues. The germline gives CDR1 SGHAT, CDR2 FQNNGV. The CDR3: CASSSDSNTIYF. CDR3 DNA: TGTGCCAGCAGCTCAGACAGTAACACCATATATTTT.

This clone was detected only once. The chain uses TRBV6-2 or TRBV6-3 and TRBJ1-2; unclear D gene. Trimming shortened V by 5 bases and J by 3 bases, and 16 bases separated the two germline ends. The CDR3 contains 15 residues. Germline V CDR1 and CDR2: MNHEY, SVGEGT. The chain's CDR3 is CASSPTISRDYGYTF. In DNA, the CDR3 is TGTGCCAGCAGTCCGACGATATCCCGGGACTATGGCTACACCTTC.